Reported below is one TCR beta chain. Its antigen remains unidentified. Per-nucleotide qualities are absent, and no much larger clonotype sits a single base away. The Qiagen DNeasy kit was used to extract genomic DNA both from unsorted PBMCs and from the negatively selected CD4+ and CD8+ fractions. TCR beta CDR3 regions were amplified by immunoSEQ multiplex PCR using primers annealing to V and J segments. A synthetic immune receptor repertoire was used to minimize amplification bias, and any residual bias was removed computationally once sequencing was done. Under the source paper's analysis protocol: Repertoire diversity was quantified as the Shannon entropy index using custom Python scripts. The unsorted, CD4+ and CD8+ repertoires were each analyzed separately, with the exception of combined analyses, where CD4+ and CD8+ sequences were merged in silico. A clone was considered expanded if an increase in frequency of at least 2-fold after treatment relative to C1D1 was found, and a pseudocount of 0.5 was applied to clones undetected at baseline. Clones with 0 or 1 copy at C1D1 were defined as singleton clones, while clones with 2 or more copies were defined as non-singleton clones. Clones expanded in unsorted samples were labelled as CD4+, CD8+ or unknown by matching protein sequences in sorted samples from the same patient. Wilcoxon tests on paired samples were used to test changes in diversity from C1D1 to C4D1. TCRdb stores this immuneACCESS table with in-frame sequences only. Part of the clones is absent; in the studies checked, under half of the shortfall reflects unresolved V genes, and no reason is known for the rest. V and J calls and clone size are those listed in that table; D and trimming were worked out from the DNA. The table for this sample lists about 11,000 clones; approximately 84% of them were counted only once. The ten largest account for roughly 5% of the sample.

This record belongs to a study of PD-1 blockade in classical Hodgkin lymphoma (dated by TCRdb to 2018 to 2020). Regarding the research as a whole: Nivolumab dosing was 3 mg/kg intravenously every 2 weeks, continuing until either disease progression or unacceptable toxicity. A peripheral blood immune signature of response to PD-1 blockade in classical Hodgkin lymphoma was defined using TCR beta sequencing and CyTOF.

Points the paper makes about the study in general: The study was restricted to a single clinical trial cohort, and the causes of repertoire differences, possibly disease activity or prior therapy, were left undefined. Baseline TCR diversity was reported to be lower in newly diagnosed patients than in healthy donors, and even lower in relapsed/refractory patients. Trial patients achieving complete response had baseline diversity similar to newly diagnosed patients, whereas partial responders and progressors had significantly lower diversity. By C4D1, a significant rise was seen in CD4+ TCR diversity but not in CD8+ TCR diversity (p=0.0027 vs p=0.16), and the rise was most apparent among complete responders (p=0.02). Lower diversity was seen in patients whose nivolumab began less than 1 year after ASCT, and these patients were left out of later analyses so that immune reconstitution would not confound the results.

V is cut by 5 bases and J by 3 bases, and the space between the germline ends is 11 bases. The CDR3, from cysteine to phenylalanine, totals 14 residues. The retained sequence is limited to the CDR3, 42 bases, with the frame set at the first base. CDR1 and CDR2, looked up from the germline V gene (reference sequence), are MNHEY and SMNVEV. The sample's time point label, in plain terms: cycle 2 day 1 (C2D1) of nivolumab. Every trial patient had relapsed following autologous stem cell transplantation, and prior brentuximab vedotin exposure was what differed among cohorts A, B and C. The trial cohort included 45 to 65 patients with relapsed/refractory classical Hodgkin lymphoma, and each patient had a best overall response of complete response, partial response or progressive disease. Trial patients were treated with single-agent nivolumab in the multi-cohort phase II CheckMate 205 trial. An independent review committee assessed best overall response using the 2007 International Working Group response criteria. PBMCs from the trial were collected at three points: immediately before nivolumab initiation (C1D1), and during therapy at cycle 2 day 1 and cycle 4 day 1. Peripheral blood was collected in 8 mL Vacutainer Cell Preparation Tubes, from which PBMCs were isolated by centrifugation and then cryopreserved.

The sequencing here drew on peripheral blood mononuclear cells (PBMCs), taken before the second cycle of nivolumab. This TCR was sampled from a human donor with classical Hodgkin lymphoma. The rearrangement joined TRBV27 to TRBJ1-5; TRBD1 is a weak D gene call, 6 bases matching. The CDR3 amino acid sequence is: CASSHGGFNQPQHF. The DNA sequence follows: TGTGCCAGCAGTCATGGGGGCTTCAATCAGCCCCAGCATTTT.